This T cell receptor beta chain was recovered during a study of spatial heterogeneity in lung cancer. This clonotype was recorded a few times. A much larger clone sits a single nucleotide away, making a read error possible. Individually, TCR cDNA molecules were each labelled with a unique molecular identifier. TCRdb ran MiXCR on the 5' RACE reads and lists one entry per CDR3 protein. The sample records approximately 7,100 distinct CDR3 sequences, about 4% being singletons. Time point here: sample taken at primary tumor resection. Unsorted tumor, nontumor lung tissue or cryopreserved PBMC supplied the whole RNA. This TCR was recovered from a female donor with early-stage non-small cell lung cancer. The source material was normal lung tissue next to the tumor, sampled at surgery.

CDR3: CASNLSPGGAYGYTF. CDR3 nucleotide sequence: TGTGCCAGCAATTTATCCCCGGGGGGGGCCTATGGCTACACCTTC. The genes are TRBV12-3 or TRBV12-4 and TRBJ1-2; TRBD1 might be the D (6 bases). The CDR3 is 15 amino acids.